This T cell receptor beta chain was sequenced in a study of sequential checkpoint blockade in melanoma. Across the whole study: DNA from 95 or so pretreatment tumor samples underwent TCRβ immunosequencing. After nivolumab or ipilimumab alone, about 20 patients had week-13 rebiopsies.

Noted treatment: randomized to nivolumab then ipilimumab (arm A) or the reverse (arm B). DNA-damaging chemotherapy had not been given to any patient beforehand. The length of the CDR3 is 13 residues. V was clipped by 5 bases and J by 2 bases, with 8 bases between them. Germline values: CDR1 LNHDA, CDR2 SQIVND (reference sequence). Clones were sequenced by immunoSEQ multiplex PCR, and TCRdb holds only the in-frame ones, with some missing. The sample has 3,000 to 4,000 clones; just over 20% are singletons. Source: tumor tissue (inferred from file names), taken from a patient given nivolumab and ipilimumab in sequence. The source is a human donor with melanoma. The chain recombines TRBV19 with TRBJ2-3; D gene ambiguous. Here the CDR3 DNA reads TGTGCCAGTAGTTACAGCTACACAGATACGCAGTATTTT. It encodes CASSYSYTDTQYF. The complete variable domain, with remaining parts taken from reference TRBV19 and TRBJ2-3, reads DGGITQSPKYLFRKEGQNVTLSCEQNLNHDAMYWYRQDPGQGLRLIYYSQIVNDFQKGDIAEGYSVSREKKESFPLTVTSAQKNPTAFYLCASSYSYTDTQYFGPGTRLTVL.